This T cell receptor (beta chain) derives from a study of monozygotic twins with inflammatory bowel disease (dated by TCRdb to about 2019). Notes on the research overall: The full study comprised about 28 monozygotic twin pairs: nine German pairs (four IBD-concordant, five IBD-discordant) and 19 IBD-discordant Danish pairs. The search for disease-associated traits relied mainly on comparing IBD patients with their genetically identical healthy co-twins within discordant pairs. Each individual had, on average, about 151 000 unique TCRalpha sequences and 181 000 unique TCRbeta sequences available for analysis. Beyond this particular receptor, the publication reports: The analysis was unable to tell apart different T cell subtypes. Compared with healthy twins, IBD patients had fewer clonotypes in common with other individuals, a difference most pronounced in patients showing signs of disease activity. Because patients received different immunosuppressive treatments, the repertoires may have picked up extra background noise and variability between individuals. Measured by the inverse Simpson index, TCRbeta repertoire diversity was lower in IBD patients than in their healthy co-twins. The results gave no support for a single strong signal or clonotype linked to IBD. Repertoire similarity did not differ between concordant and discordant twins, which could be due to limited statistical power.

Library preparation was by 5' RACE. For each TCR library, approximately 3.5 ug of total RNA was used. cDNA was synthesized with SMARTScribe reverse transcriptase in eight separate reactions per sample. During cDNA synthesis, template switching introduced unique molecular identifiers that contained a 6-nucleotide sample barcode. Amplification of TCRalpha and TCRbeta cDNA involved two nested PCRs of approximately 16 and 10 cycles, and each PCR was followed by bead purification. Before amplification, the cDNA was both treated with uracil DNA-glycosylase and purified with the QIAquick PCR purification kit. The second PCR added Illumina TruSeq-compatible adapters along with sample-specific barcodes. TapeStation and Qubit were used to check library quality and concentration, and about 5.2 ng of each library went into the pool. The pooled libraries were sequenced with 2 x 100 bp reads and custom sequencing primers on an Illumina HiSeq2500 single-index Rapid Run. The authors' pipeline ran thus. MiGEC version 1.2.6 was used for UMI-based consensus assembly to correct PCR and sequencing errors. MiXCR version 2.1.1 was used to carry out V(D)J alignment, clonotype assembly and CDR3 extraction. Gene usage, clonotype sharing and MAIT/NKT TCR abundance were normalised by analysing the top 1000, 10 000 and 20 000 clonotypes per sample. Diversity was computed as the inverse Simpson index with the vegan R package after downsampling to 27 000 UMIs. Paired Mann-Whitney U tests were applied to discordant twin pairs, and Benjamini-Hochberg correction was used for multiple testing. Based on TCRdb reprocessing of the reads, there is one entry per CDR3 protein sequence, and DNA is missing. TCRdb, not the original authors, processed these V and J calls. The sample table holds 300,000 to 400,000 distinct CDR3 sequences. The leading ten clones occupy 2% to 2.5% of the sample.

From each donor, an approximately 2.4 ml peripheral blood sample was drawn into PAXgene tubes and stored at -80 degrees C. Without any T cell sorting, total RNA was extracted from whole blood using the PAXgene blood miRNA kit on an automated QIAcube. Peripheral blood from monozygotic twin pairs, either concordant or discordant for inflammatory bowel disease, underwent deep TCRalpha and TCRbeta repertoire profiling that used unique molecular barcoding. For every twin pair, smoking habits were documented, and each individual was categorised as a current, former or never smoker. From the cysteine up to the phenylalanine, the CDR3 has a length of 15 residues. The protein alone is recorded here. From a lookup of the germline V gene, CDR1 and CDR2 are SGHRS and YFSETQ. To note about this clonotype: What antigen it recognizes has not been identified.

The V and J segments used are TRBV5-1 and TRBJ2-1; TCRdb selects TRBD2, and the lack of DNA leaves this call unchecked. This clonotype was obtained from a human donor with ulcerative colitis or Crohn's disease, or a healthy co-twin of an affected twin (not recorded which). Sequencing was done on a sample of blood. CDR3 region: CASGLGASGAHEQFF.